The present entry profiles one TCR beta chain with its context. The antigen is unknown. CDR3 length: 17 amino acids. Germline V gives CDR1 SGHDT, CDR2 YYEEEE. With V trimmed by 3 bases and J by 4 bases, 11 bases remained unmatched. Use of 60 Vbeta and 13 Jbeta primers characterized the PCR. Profiled with immunoSEQ multiplex PCR; TCRdb holds only in-frame clones, not every one. The table includes more than 65,000 clones, approximately 78% detected once. The data were obtained in a study of cytomegalovirus exposure and HLA in healthy donors. Whole-study findings and limits: Later analysis showed most CMV-associated TCR beta chains appearing HLA-restricted.

The chain couples TRBV5-6 to TRBJ1-3, with 9 bases matching TRBD1. Sample: PBMCs. The receptor was isolated from a young man in good health and CMV-seronegative. CDR3 in amino acids: CASSSRSGQGRGNTIYF. CDR3 bases: TGTGCCAGCAGCTCAAGGAGCGGACAGGGGAGGGGAAACACCATATATTTT.